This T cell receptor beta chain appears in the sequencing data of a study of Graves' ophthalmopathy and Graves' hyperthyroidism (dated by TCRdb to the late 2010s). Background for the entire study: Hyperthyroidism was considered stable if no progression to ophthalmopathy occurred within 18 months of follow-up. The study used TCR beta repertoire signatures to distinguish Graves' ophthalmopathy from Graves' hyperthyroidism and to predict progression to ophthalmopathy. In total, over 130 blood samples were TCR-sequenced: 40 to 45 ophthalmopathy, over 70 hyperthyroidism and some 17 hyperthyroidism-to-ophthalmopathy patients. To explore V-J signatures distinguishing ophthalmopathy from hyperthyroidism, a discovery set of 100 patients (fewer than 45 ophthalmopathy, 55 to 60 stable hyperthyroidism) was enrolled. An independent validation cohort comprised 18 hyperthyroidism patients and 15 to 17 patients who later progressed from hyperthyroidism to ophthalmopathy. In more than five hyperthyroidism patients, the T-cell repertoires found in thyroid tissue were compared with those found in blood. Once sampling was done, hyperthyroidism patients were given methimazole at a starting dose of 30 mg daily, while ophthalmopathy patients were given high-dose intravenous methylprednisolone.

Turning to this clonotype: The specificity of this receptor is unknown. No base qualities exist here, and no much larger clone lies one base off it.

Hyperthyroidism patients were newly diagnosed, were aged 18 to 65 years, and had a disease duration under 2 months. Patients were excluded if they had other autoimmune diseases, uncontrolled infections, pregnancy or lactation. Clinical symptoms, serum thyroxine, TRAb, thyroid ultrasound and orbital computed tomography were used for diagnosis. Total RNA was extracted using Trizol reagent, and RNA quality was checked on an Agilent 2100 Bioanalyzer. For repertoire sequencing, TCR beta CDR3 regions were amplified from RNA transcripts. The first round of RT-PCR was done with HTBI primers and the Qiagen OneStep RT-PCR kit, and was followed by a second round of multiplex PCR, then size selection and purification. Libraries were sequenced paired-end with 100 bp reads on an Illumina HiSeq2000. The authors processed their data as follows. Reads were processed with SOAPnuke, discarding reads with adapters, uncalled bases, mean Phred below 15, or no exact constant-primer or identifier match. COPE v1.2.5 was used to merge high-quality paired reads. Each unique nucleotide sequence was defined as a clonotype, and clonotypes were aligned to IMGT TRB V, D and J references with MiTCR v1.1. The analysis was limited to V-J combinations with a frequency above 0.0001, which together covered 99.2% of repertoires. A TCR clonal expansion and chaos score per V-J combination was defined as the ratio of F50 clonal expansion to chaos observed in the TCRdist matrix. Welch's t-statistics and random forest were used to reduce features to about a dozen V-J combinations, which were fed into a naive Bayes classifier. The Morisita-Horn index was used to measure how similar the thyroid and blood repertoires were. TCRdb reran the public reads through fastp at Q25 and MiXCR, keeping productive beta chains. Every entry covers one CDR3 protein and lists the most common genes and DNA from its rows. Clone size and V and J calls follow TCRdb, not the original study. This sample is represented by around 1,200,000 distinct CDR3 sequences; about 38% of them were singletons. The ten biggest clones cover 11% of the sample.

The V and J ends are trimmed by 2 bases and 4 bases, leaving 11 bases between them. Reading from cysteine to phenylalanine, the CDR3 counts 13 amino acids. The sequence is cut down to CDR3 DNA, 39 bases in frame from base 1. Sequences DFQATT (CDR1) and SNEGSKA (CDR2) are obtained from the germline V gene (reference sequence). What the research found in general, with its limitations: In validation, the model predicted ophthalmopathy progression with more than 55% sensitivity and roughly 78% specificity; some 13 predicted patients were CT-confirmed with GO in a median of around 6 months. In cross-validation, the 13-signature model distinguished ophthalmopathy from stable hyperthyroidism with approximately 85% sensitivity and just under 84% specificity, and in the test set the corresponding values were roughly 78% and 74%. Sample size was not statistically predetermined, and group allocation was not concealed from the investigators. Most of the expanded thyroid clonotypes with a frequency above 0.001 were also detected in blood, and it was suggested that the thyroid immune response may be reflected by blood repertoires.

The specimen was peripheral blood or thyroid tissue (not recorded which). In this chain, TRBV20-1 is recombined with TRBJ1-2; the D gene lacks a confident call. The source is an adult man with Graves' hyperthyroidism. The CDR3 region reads CSARFYSSYGYTF. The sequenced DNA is TGCAGTGCTAGATTCTATTCTAGCTATGGCTACACCTTC.